This T cell receptor (beta chain) was retrieved from a study of cytomegalovirus exposure and HLA in healthy donors. Study summary: Drawn from HLA-typed donors, 65 million to 100 million unique TCRs were held in an early data release.

Germline CDR1 and CDR2: MDHEN and SYDVKM. The ends lost 6 bases at V and 9 bases at J; junction bases unmatched: 15. The CDR3 sequence is 15 residues long. 60 Vbeta and 13 Jbeta primers were used in PCR. Sequencing used immunoSEQ multiplex PCR; TCRdb keeps in-frame clones, though not all of them. There are roughly 120,000 clones in the sample; roughly 70% occur only once, and about 8.6% lies in the top ten. The genes are TRBV28 and TRBJ2-3; 7 positions match TRBD2. Sequencing input: PBMCs. The origin of this receptor is a man aged 18 to 35 in good health and CMV-seropositive. The CDR3 loop is CASSQRLAPITTQYF. The DNA for the CDR3 is TGTGCCAGCAGCCAACGACTAGCCCCCATTACGACGCAGTATTTT.